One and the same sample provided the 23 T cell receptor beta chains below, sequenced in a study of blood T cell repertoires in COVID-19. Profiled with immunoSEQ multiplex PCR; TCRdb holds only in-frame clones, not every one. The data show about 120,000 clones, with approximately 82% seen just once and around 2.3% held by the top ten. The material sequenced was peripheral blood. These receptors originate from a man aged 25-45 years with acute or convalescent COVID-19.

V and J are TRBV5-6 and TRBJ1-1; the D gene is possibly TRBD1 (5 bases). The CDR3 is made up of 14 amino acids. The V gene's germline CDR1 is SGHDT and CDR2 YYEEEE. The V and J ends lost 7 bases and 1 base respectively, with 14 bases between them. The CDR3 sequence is CASGYSGENTEAFF. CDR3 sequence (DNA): TGTGCCAGCGGGTACTCGGGGGAGAACACTGAAGCTTTCTTT.

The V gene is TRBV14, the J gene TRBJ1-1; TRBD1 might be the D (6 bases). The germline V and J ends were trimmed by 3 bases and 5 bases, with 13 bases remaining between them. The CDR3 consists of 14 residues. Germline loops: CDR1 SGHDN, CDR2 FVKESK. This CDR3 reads CASSHQQGRTEAFF. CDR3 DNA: TGTGCCAGCAGCCATCAACAGGGTAGGACTGAAGCTTTCTTT.

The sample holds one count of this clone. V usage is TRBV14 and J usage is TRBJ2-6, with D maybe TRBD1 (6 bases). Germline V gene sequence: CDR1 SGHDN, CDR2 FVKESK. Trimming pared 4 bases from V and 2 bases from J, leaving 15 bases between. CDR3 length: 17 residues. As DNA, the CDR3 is TGTGCCAGCAGCCGCCTTATAGGGGGACCTGGGGCCAACGTCCTGACTTTC. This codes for CASSRLIGGPGANVLTF.

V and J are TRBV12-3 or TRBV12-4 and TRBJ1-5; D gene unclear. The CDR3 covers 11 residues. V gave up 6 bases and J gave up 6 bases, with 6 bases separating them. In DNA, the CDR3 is TGTGCCAGCAGATCCTCTCAGCCCCAGCATTTT. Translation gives CASRSSQPQHF.

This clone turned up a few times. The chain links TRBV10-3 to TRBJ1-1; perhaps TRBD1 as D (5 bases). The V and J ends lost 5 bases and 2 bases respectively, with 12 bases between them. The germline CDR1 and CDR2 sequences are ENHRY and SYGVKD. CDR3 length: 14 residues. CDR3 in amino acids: CAISSQGLNTEAFF. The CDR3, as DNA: TGTGCCATCAGTTCCCAGGGACTTAACACTGAAGCTTTCTTT.

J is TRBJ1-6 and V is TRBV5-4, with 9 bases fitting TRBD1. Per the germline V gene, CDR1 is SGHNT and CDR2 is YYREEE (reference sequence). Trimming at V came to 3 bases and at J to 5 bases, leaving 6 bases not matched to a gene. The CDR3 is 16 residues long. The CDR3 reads CASSSGTGSNNSPLHF. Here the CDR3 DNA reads TGTGCCAGCAGCTCCGGGACAGGGTCCAATAATTCACCCCTCCACTTT.

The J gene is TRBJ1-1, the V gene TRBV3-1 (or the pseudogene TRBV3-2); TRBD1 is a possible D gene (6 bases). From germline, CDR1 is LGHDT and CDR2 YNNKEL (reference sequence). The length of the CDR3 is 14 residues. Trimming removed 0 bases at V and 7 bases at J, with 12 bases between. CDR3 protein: CASSQDGRGDEAFF. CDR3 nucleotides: TGTGCCAGCAGCCAAGACGGGAGGGGGGATGAAGCTTTCTTT.

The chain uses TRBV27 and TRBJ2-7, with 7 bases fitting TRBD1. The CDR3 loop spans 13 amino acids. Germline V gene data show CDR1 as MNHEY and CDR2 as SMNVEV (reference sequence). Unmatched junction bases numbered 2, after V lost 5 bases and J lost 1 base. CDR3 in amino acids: CASSDRVSYEQYF. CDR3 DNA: TGTGCCAGCAGTGACAGGGTTTCCTACGAGCAGTACTTC.

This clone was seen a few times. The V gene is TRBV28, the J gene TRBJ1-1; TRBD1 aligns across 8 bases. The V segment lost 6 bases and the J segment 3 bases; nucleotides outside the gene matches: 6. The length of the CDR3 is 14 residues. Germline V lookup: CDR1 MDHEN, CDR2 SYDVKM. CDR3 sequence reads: CASSQGAGHTEAFF. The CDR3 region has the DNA TGTGCCAGCAGCCAGGGGGCCGGGCACACTGAAGCTTTCTTT.

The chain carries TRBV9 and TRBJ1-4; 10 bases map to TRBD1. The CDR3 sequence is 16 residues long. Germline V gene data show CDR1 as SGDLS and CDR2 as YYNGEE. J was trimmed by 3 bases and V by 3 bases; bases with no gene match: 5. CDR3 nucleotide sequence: TGTGCCAGCAGCGCGGGACAGGGGCTAGCTAATGAAAAACTGTTTTTT. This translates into CASSAGQGLANEKLFF.

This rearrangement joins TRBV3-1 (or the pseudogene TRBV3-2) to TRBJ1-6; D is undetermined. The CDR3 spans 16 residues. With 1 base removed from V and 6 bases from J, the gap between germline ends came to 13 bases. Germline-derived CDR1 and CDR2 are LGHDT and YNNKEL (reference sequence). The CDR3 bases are TGTGCCAGCAGCCAAGTGGCCGGGATCGGTAATTCACCCCTCCACTTT. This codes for CASSQVAGIGNSPLHF.

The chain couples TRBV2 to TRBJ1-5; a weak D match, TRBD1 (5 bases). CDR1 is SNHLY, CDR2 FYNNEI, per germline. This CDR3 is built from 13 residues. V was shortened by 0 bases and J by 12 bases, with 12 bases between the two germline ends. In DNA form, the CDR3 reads TGTGCCAGCAGTGAAGCGGGGGGAGGGATCCAGCATTTT. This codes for CASSEAGGGIQHF.

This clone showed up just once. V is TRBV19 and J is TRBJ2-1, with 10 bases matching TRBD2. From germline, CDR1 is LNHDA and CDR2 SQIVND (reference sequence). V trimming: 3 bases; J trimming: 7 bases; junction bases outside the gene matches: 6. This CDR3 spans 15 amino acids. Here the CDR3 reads CASSMVKLAGNEQFF. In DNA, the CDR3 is TGTGCCAGTAGTATGGTTAAACTAGCGGGAAATGAGCAGTTCTTC.

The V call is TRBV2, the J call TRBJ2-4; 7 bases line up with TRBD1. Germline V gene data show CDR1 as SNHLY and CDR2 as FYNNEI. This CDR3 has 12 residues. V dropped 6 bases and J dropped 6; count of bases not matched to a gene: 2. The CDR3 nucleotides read TGTGCCAGCAGGGGACAGAGAAACATTCAGTACTTC. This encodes CASRGQRNIQYF.

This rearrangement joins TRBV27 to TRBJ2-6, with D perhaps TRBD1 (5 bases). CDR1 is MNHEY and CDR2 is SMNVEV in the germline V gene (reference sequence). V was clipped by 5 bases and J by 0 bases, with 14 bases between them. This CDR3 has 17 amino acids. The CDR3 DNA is TGTGCCAGCAGTCCCCTAGGACACCGCTCTGGGGCCAACGTCCTGACTTTC. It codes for CASSPLGHRSGANVLTF.

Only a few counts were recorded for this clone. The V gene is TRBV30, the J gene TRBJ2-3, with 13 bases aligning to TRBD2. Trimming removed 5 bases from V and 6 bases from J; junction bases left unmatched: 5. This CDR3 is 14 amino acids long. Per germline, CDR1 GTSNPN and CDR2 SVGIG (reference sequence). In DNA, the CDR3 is TGTGCCTGGGACACTAGCGGGGGGGTCGATACGCAGTATTTT. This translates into CAWDTSGGVDTQYF.

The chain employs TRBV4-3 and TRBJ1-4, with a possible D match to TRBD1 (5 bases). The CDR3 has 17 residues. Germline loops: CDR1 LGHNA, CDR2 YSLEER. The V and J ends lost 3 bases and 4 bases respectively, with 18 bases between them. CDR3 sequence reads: CASSQDWGRRFNEKLFF. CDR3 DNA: TGCGCCAGCAGCCAGGATTGGGGCAGACGTTTTAATGAAAAACTGTTTTTT.

CDR3: CASSLGGRGTEAFF. CDR3 nucleotide sequence: TGTGCCAGCAGTTTGGGAGGGAGGGGCACTGAAGCTTTCTTT. This sequence joins TRBV28 and TRBJ1-1; tentative D call: TRBD1 (5 bases). The CDR3 runs to 14 residues. Trimming pared 3 bases from V and 4 bases from J, leaving 12 bases between. CDR1 is MDHEN and CDR2 is SYDVKM in the germline V gene.

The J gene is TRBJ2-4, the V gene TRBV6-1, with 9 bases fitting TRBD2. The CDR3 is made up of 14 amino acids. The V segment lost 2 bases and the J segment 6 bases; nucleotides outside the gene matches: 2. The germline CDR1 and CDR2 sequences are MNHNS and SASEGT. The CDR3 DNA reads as TGTGCCAGCAGTGAAAGGCGGGAGGGAAACATTCAGTACTTC. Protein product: CASSERREGNIQYF.

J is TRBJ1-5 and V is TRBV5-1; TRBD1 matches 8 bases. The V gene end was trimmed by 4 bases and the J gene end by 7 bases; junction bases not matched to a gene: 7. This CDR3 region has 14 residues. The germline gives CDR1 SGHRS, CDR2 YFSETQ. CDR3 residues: CASSLTTGEQPQHF. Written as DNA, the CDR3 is TGCGCCAGCAGCCTAACGACAGGGGAGCAGCCCCAGCATTTT.

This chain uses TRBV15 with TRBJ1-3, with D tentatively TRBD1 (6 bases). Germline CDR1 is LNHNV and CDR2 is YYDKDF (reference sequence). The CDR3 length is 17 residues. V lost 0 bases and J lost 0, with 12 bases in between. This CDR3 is CATSREATGTSGNTIYF. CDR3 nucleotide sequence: TGTGCCACCAGCAGAGAAGCGACAGGTACCTCTGGAAACACCATATATTTT. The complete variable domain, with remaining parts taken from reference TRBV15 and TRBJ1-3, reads DAMVIQNPRYQVTQFGKPVTLSCSQTLNHNVMYWYQQKSSQAPKLLFHYYDKDFNNEADTPDNFQSRRPNTSFCFLDIRSPGLGDTAMYLCATSREATGTSGNTIYFGEGSWLTVV.

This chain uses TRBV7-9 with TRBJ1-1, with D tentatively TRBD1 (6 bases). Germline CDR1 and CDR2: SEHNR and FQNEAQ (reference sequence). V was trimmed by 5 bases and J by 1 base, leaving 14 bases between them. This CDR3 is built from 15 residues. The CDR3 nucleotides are TGTGCCAGCAGCCCCACGACAGGAACGAACACTGAAGCTTTCTTT. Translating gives CASSPTTGTNTEAFF.

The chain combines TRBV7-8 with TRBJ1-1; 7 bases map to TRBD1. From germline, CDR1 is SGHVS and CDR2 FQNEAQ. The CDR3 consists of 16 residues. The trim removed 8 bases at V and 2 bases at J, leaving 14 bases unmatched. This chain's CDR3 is CASGRSGGGDNTEAFF. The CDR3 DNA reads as TGTGCCAGCGGACGGTCAGGGGGTGGGGATAACACTGAAGCTTTCTTT.